The sequence of this T cell receptor beta chain was determined in a study of cytomegalovirus exposure and HLA in healthy donors. Study details: Unique TCRs from HLA-typed donors, around 93 million of them, were held in an early data release. Study findings and constraints: In a later analysis, TCR beta V- and J-gene trimming was associated with a missense DCLRE1C variant. Previous analysis showed most TCR beta V segments were productive about 90% or about 30% of the time.

The PCR used 60 Vbeta and 13 Jbeta primers. Assay: immunoSEQ multiplex PCR; the TCRdb copy retains only in-frame clones and omits some. Of roughly 100,000 clones in the sample, approximately 69% were seen once. With 1 base clipped from V and 0 bases from J, the junction kept 13 bases outside the gene matches. This CDR3 has 20 residues. Germline CDR1 reads LGHNA; CDR2 reads YNFKEQ. As regards this clone: Its target is unknown.

The V call is TRBV4-2, the J call TRBJ2-5; TRBD2 agrees at 11 bases. Sequencing was carried out using PBMCs. The TCR originated in a man aged 25 to 40 in good health and CMV-seronegative. The CDR3 loop reads CASSQGVTSGRRGYQETQYF. The CDR3 DNA is TGTGCCAGCAGCCAAGGTGTCACTAGCGGGAGAAGGGGGTACCAAGAGACCCAGTACTTC.